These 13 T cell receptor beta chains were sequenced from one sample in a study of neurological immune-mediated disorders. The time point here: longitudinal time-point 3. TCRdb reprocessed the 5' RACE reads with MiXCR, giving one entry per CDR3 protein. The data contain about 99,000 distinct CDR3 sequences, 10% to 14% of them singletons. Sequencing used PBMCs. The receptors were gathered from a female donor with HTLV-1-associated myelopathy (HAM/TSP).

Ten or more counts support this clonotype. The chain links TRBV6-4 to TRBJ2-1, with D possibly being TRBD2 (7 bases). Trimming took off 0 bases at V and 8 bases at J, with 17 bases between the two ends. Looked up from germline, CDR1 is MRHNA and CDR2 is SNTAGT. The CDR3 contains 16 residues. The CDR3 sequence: CASSDSWGGLFHEQFF. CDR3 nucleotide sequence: TGTGCCAGCAGTGACTCGTGGGGGGGCCTTTTTCATGAGCAGTTCTTC.

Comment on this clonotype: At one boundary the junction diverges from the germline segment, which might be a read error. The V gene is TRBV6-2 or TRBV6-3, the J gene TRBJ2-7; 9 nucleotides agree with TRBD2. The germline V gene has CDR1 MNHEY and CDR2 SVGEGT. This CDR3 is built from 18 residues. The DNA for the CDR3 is TGTGCCATCAGTTACTCTAGCGGGGTGCCCGGTTTGAAATACGAGCAGTACTTC. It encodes CAISYSSGVPGLKYEQYF.

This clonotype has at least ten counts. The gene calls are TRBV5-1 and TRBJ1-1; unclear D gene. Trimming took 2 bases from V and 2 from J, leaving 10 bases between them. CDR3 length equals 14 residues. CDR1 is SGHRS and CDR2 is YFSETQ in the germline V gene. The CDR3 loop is CASSFGLSNTEAFF. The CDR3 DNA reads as TGCGCCAGCAGCTTTGGACTGAGTAACACTGAAGCTTTCTTT.

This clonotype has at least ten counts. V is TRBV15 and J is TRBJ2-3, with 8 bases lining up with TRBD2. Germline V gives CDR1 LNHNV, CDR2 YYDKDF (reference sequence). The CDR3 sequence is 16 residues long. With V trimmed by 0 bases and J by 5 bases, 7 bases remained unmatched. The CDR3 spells CATSRDPSGGGDTQYF. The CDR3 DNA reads TGTGCCACCAGCAGAGATCCGAGCGGGGGAGGAGATACGCAGTATTTT.

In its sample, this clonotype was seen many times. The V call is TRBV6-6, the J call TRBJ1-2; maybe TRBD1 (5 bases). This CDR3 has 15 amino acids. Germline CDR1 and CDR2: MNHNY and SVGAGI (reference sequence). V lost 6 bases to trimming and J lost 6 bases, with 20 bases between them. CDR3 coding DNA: TGTGCCAGCAGCCGGGACGTCTATGAGTGGCATGGCTACACCTTC. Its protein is CASSRDVYEWHGYTF.

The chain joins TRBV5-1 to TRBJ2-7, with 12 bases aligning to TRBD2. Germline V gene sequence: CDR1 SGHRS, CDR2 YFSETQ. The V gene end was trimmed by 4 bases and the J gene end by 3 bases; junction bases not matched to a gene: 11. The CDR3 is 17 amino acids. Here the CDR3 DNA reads TGCGCCAGCAGCCACAACTATCGACTAGCGGGGGACTACGAGCAGTACTTC. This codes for CASSHNYRLAGDYEQYF. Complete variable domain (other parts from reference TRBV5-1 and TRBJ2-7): KAGVTQTPRYLIKTRGQQVTLSCSPISGHRSVSWYQQTPGQGLQFLFEYFSETQRNKGNFPGRFSGRQFSNSRSEMNVSTLELGDSALYLCASSHNYRLAGDYEQYFGPGTRLTVT.

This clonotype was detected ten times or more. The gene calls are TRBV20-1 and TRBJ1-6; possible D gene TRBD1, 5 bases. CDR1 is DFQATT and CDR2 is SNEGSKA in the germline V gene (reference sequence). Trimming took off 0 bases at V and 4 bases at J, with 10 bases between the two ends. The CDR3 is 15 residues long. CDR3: CSARDPGLYNSPLHF. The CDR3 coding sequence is TGCAGTGCTAGAGATCCAGGGCTTTATAATTCACCCCTCCACTTT.

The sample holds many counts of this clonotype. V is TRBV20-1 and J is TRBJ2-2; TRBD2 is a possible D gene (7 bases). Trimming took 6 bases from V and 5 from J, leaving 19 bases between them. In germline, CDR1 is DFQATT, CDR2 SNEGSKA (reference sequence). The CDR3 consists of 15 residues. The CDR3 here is CSAPLGGAGTGELFF. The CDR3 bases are TGCAGTGCCCCTCTAGGGGGAGCGGGGACCGGGGAGCTGTTTTTT.

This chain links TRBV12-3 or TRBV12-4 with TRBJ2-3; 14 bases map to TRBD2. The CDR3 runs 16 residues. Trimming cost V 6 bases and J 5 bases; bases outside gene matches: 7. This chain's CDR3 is CASSGLAGGYGDTQYF. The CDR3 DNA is TGTGCCAGCAGCGGACTAGCGGGGGGCTACGGAGATACGCAGTATTTT.

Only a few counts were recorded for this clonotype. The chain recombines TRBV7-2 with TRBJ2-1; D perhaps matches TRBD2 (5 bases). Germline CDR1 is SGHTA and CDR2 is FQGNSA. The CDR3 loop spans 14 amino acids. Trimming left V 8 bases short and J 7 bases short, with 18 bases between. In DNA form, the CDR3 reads TGTGCCAGCGGACCTCTCGGGGATAGAAATGAGCAGTTCTTC. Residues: CASGPLGDRNEQFF. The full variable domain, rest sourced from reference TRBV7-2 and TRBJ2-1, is GAGVSQSPSNKVTEKGKDVELRCDPISGHTALYWYRQSLGQGLEFLIYFQGNSAPDKSGLPSDRFSAERTGGSVSTLTIQRTQQEDSAVYLCASGPLGDRNEQFFGPGTRLTVL.

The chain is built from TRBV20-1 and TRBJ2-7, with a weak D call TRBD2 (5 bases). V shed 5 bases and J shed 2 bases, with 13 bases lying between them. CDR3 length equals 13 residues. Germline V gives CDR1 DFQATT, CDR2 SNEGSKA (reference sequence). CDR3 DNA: TGCAGTGCTGCGGCCCCGGGGACCTACGAGCAGTACTTC. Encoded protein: CSAAAPGTYEQYF.

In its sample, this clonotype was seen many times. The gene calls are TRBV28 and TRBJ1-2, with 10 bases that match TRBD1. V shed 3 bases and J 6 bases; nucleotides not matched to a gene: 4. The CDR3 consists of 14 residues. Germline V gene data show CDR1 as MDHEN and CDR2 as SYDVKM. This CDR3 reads CASSFRDRGNGYTF. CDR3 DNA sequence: TGTGCCAGCAGTTTCCGGGACAGGGGAAATGGCTACACCTTC.

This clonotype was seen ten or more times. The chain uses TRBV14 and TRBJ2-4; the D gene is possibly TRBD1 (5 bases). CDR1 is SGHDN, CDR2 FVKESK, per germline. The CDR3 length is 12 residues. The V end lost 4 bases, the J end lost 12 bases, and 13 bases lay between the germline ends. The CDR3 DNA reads TGTGCCAGCAGCCCATGGTCAGGGAATCAGTACTTC. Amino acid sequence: CASSPWSGNQYF.